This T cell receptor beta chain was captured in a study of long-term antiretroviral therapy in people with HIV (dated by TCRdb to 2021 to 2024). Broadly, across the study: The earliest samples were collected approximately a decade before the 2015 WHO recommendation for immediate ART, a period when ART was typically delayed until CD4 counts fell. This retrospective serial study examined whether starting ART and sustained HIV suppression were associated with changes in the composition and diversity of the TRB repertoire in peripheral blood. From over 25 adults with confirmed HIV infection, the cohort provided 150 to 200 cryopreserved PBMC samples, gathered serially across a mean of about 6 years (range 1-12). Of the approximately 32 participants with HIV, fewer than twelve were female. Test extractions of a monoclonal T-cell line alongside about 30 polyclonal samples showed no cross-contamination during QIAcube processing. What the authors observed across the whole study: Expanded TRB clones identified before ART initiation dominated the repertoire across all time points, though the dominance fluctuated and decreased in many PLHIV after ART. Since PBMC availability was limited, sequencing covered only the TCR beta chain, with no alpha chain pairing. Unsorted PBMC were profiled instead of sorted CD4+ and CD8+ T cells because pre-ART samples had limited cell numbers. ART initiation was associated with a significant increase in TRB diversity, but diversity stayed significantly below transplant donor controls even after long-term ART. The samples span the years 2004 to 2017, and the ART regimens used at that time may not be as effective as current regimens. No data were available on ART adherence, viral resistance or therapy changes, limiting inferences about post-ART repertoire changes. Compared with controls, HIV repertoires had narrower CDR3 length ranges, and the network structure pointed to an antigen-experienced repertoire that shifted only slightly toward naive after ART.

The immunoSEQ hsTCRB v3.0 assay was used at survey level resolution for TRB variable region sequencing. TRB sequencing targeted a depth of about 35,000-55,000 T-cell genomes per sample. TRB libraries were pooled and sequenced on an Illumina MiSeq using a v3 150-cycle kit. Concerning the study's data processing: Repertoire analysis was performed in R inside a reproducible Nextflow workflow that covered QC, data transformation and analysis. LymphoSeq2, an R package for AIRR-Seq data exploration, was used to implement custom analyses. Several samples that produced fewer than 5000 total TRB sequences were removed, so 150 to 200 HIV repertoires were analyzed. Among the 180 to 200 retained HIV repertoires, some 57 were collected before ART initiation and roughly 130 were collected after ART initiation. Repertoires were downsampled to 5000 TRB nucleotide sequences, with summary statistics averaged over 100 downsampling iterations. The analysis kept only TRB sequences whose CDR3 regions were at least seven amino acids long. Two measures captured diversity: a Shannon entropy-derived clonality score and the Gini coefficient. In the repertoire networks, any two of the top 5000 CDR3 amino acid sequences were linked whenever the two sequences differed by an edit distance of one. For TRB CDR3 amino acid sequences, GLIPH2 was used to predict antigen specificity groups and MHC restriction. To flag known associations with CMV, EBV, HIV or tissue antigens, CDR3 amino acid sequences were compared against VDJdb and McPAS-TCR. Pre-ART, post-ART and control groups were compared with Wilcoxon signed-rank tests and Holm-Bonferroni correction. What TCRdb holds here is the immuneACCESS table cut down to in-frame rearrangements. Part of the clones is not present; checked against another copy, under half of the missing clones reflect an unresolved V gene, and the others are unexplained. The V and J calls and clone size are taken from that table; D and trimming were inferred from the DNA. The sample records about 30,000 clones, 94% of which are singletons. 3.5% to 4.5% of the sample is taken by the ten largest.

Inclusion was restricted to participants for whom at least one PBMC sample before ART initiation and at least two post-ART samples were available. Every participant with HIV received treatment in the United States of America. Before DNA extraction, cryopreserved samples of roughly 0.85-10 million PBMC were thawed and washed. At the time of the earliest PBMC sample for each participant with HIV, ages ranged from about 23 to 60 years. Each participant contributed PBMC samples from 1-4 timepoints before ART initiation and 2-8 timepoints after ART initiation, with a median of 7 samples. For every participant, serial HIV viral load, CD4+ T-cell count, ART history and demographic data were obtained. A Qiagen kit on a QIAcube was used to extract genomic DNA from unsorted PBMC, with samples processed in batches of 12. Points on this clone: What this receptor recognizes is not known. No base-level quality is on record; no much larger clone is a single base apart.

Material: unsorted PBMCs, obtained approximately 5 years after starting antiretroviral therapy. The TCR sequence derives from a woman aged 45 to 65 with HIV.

The CDR3 region: CASSESGQVTNEQFF. The bases are TGTGCCAGCAGTGAATCAGGACAGGTAACCAATGAGCAGTTCTTC. The chain uses TRBV6-1 and TRBJ2-1; 7 central bases correspond to TRBD1. From its cysteine to its phenylalanine, the CDR3 spans 15 amino acids. Only the CDR3 region is kept as DNA, spanning 45 bases read in frame from base 1. V loses 2 bases at its end and J loses 6 bases; junction bases beyond the gene matches: 7. Sequences MNHNS (CDR1) and SASEGT (CDR2) are obtained from the germline V gene.